This TCR beta chain was recorded in a study of blood T cell repertoires in COVID-19. This clone has only one observation. Seattle-derived patients entered the study during active infection and were followed longitudinally. TCRdb's copy holds only in-frame clones and misses some; the assay was immunoSEQ multiplex PCR. The profile shows 200,000 to 300,000 clones, roughly 86% of them singletons. The V end was cut by 5 bases, the J end by 3 bases, with 10 bases between. Germline lookup yields CDR1 SGHVS and CDR2 FNYEAQ. The CDR3 has 14 residues. This clonotype was obtained from a woman aged 80 or older with COVID-19, enrolled during active disease. Sequencing was carried out using peripheral blood. The chain joins TRBV7-6 to TRBJ2-2; D ambiguous. CDR3 bases: TGTGCCAGCAGCAATCAACAGTACACCGGGGAGCTGTTTTTT. Translating gives CASSNQQYTGELFF. Variable domain in full (rest from reference TRBV7-6 and TRBJ2-2): GAGVSQSPRYKVTKRGQDVALRCDPISGHVSLYWYRQALGQGPEFLTYFNYEAQQDKSGLPNDRFSAERPEGSISTLTIQRTEQRDSAMYRCASSNQQYTGELFFGEGSRLTVL.